What follows are 2 T cell receptor beta chains derived from one specimen sequenced in a study of T cell repertoires in cytomegalovirus infection. These receptors have no identified antigens. TCRdb re-called the reads with MiXCR, one entry per CDR3 protein. The table has some 940,000 distinct CDR3 sequences, around 32% seen once. The sample here was cultured CD8+ T cells from PBMCs, taken from culture after CMV antigen stimulation. The receptors here all came from a human donor in good health (CMV status not recorded). Some clones in this sample may be carry-over from other donors' samples.

On this clonotype itself: One end of the junction does not line up with germline, which may come from a read error. The chain couples TRBV2 to TRBJ2-4; 8 bases match TRBD1. The CDR3 contains 14 residues. From germline, CDR1 is SNHLY and CDR2 FYNNEI. The chain's CDR3 is CANSEYRGKNIQYF. CDR3 DNA: TGTGCCAACAGTGAATACAGGGGGAAAAACATTCAGTACTTC.

The rearrangement uses TRBV12-3 or TRBV12-4 and TRBJ1-2; D not resolved. V lost 5 bases and J lost 4, with 20 bases in between. The CDR3 extends over 16 amino acids. The CDR3 DNA sequence: TGTGCCAGCAGTAAGATTGGTGGAGGCCGTAGCTATGGCTACACCTTC. Translation: CASSKIGGGRSYGYTF.